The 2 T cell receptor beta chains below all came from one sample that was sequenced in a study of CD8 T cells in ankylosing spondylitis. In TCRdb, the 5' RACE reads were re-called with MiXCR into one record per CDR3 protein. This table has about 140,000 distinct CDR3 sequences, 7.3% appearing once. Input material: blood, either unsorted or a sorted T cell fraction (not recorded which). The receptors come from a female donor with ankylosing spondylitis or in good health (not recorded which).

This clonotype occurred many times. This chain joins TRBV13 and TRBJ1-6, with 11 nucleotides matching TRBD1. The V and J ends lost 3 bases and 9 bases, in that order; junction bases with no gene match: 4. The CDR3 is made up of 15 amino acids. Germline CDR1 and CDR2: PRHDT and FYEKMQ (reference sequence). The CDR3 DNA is TGTGCCAGCAGCTTGGGACAGGGGGTTGTTTCACCCCTCCACTTT. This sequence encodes CASSLGQGVVSPLHF.

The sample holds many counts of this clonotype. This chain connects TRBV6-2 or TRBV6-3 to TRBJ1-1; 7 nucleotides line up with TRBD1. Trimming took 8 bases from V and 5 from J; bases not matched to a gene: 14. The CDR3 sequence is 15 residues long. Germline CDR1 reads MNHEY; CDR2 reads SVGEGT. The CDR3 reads CASGQGVLGVTEAFF. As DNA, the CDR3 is TGTGCCAGCGGGCAGGGGGTCCTTGGGGTTACTGAAGCTTTCTTT.